These T cell receptor beta chains were read from a single sample in a study of blood T cells in healthy people across ages. TCRdb analysed the 5' RACE reads with MiXCR anew, one entry per CDR3 protein. The sample consists of around 1,000,000 distinct CDR3 sequences, around two fifths of them appearing once. The specimen was blood. The receptors originated from a man between 18 and 35 years old in good health. CDR3s include the opening cysteine and the closing phenylalanine or tryptophan. The D gene is left open where the match is weak. Not all rows give a size; the values are once, few, many and, for expanded clones, a class.

few,NA,TRBJ1-5,TRBV20-1,CSASQVGGSNQPQHF,TGCAGTGCTAGTCAGGTCGGGGGATCCAATCAGCCCCAGCATTTT
few,TRBD2,TRBJ2-1,TRBV7-2,CASSKLAGVTNEQFF,TGTGCCAGCAGCAAACTAGCGGGGGTTACTAATGAGCAGTTCTTC
few,NA,TRBJ1-5,TRBV12-3/TRBV12-4,CASSLAPRDQPQHF,TGTGCCAGCAGTTTAGCCCCGCGGGATCAGCCCCAGCATTTT
many,NA,TRBJ1-1,TRBV7-9,CASSLGMVNTEAFF,TGTGCCAGCAGCTTAGGGATGGTGAACACTGAAGCTTTCTTT
NA,NA,TRBJ2-2,TRBV12-3/TRBV12-4,CASSWAQGGDGELFF,TGTGCCAGCAGTTGGGCCCAGGGGGGGGACGGGGAGCTGTTTTTT
NA,NA,TRBJ2-3,TRBV4-2,CASSRGTGAPQDTQYF,TGTGCCAGCAGCCGTGGTACGGGGGCCCCCCAAGATACGCAGTATTTT
NA,TRBD1,TRBJ1-5,TRBV12-3/TRBV12-4,CASSFGITGGYQPQHF,TGTGCCAGCAGTTTCGGAATAACAGGGGGCTATCAGCCCCAGCATTTT
few,NA,TRBJ2-7,TRBV3-1,CASSDGTPSSYEQYF,TGTGCCAGCAGCGACGGGACTCCTAGCTCCTACGAGCAGTACTTC
NA,NA,TRBJ1-1,TRBV6-1,CASSRAHTEAFF,TGTGCCAGCTCCAGGGCGCACACTGAAGCTTTCTTT
NA,NA,TRBJ2-5,TRBV12-5,CASGLQVQTQYF,TGTGCTAGTGGTTTGCAGGTCCAGACCCAGTACTTC
few,NA,TRBJ1-1,TRBV3-1,CASSQAGPNTEAFF,TGTGCCAGCAGCCAAGCGGGGCCCAACACTGAAGCTTTCTTT
NA,NA,TRBJ1-5,TRBV27,CASSPTLAINQPQHF,TGTGCCAGCAGTCCCACCCTGGCAATAAATCAGCCCCAGCATTTT
NA,NA,TRBJ2-5,TRBV12-3/TRBV12-4,CASSLSGTVWGQYF,TGTGCCAGCAGTTTATCCGGGACCGTCTGGGGGCAGTACTTC
NA,NA,TRBJ1-1,TRBV9,CASSVGGGAAFF,TGTGCCAGCAGCGTAGGGGGGGGAGCAGCTTTCTTT
NA,NA,TRBJ1-5,TRBV30,CAWREGPGLNQPQHF,TGTGCCTGGAGAGAAGGGCCGGGACTCAATCAGCCCCAGCATTTT
NA,NA,TRBJ1-2,TRBV20-1,CSATVESYGYTF,TGCAGTGCAACGGTTGAGTCCTATGGCTACACCTTC
NA,NA,TRBJ1-2,TRBV12-3/TRBV12-4,CASSSKGRLYGYTF,TGTGCCAGCAGTTCGAAGGGACGGCTGTATGGCTACACCTTC
few,NA,TRBJ2-3,TRBV5-1,CASRAAAGMTDTQYF,TGCGCCAGCCGCGCGGCGGCAGGGATGACAGATACGCAGTATTTT
many,TRBD1,TRBJ1-2,TRBV29-1,CSVEDRTGGAYGYTF,TGCAGCGTTGAAGATCGAACAGGGGGCGCTTATGGCTACACCTTC
NA,NA,TRBJ1-5,TRBV27,CASRESLGQPQHF,TGTGCCAGCCGTGAGAGCCTCGGTCAGCCCCAGCATTTT
NA,NA,TRBJ1-2,TRBV5-1,CASRSFEGIGYGYAF,TGCGCCAGCAGGAGTTTCGAGGGGATAGGCTATGGCTACGCCTTC
NA,NA,TRBJ2-7,TRBV20-1,CSARPGEAGTYEQYF,TGCAGTGCTAGACCGGGCGAAGCAGGAACCTACGAGCAGTACTTC
NA,NA,TRBJ1-4,TRBV29-1,CSVSRASSNEKLFF,TGCAGCGTAAGCCGGGCCTCCTCGAATGAAAAACTGTTTTTT
few,TRBD1,TRBJ1-1,TRBV19,CASGTTGGGTEAFF,TGTGCCAGTGGAACGACAGGGGGGGGCACTGAAGCTTTCTTT
few,NA,TRBJ1-1,TRBV12-3/TRBV12-4,CASSGRNMNTEAFF,TGTGCCAGCAGCGGGCGGAATATGAACACTGAAGCTTTCTTT
NA,NA,TRBJ2-3,TRBV12-3/TRBV12-4,CASRLRGGGAVDTQYF,TGTGCCAGCAGGCTTAGGGGCGGCGGGGCGGTAGATACGCAGTATTTT
NA,NA,TRBJ2-1,TRBV10-2,CASSHNFRGTANEQFF,TGCGCCAGCAGCCATAACTTCAGGGGGACTGCCAATGAGCAGTTCTTC
few,NA,TRBJ1-2,TRBV4-3,CASSQGNNYGYTF,TGCGCCAGCAGCCAGGGCAATAACTATGGCTACACCTTC
few,NA,TRBJ2-7,TRBV20-1,CSARVDDHPYEQYF,TGCAGTGCTAGAGTGGACGACCACCCTTACGAGCAGTACTTC
few,NA,TRBJ1-2,TRBV28,CASSLMGVGGYTF,TGTGCCAGCAGTCTAATGGGAGTTGGGGGCTACACCTTC
NA,TRBD1,TRBJ1-5,TRBV4-3,CASSQDRGGTGLSNQPQHF,TGCGCCAGCAGCCAAGATCGGGGTGGGACAGGCCTTAGCAATCAGCCCCAGCATTTT
NA,TRBD1,TRBJ1-4,TRBV20-1,CSARDYWTGYNEKLFF,TGCAGTGCTAGAGATTATTGGACAGGGTATAATGAAAAACTGTTTTTT
NA,NA,TRBJ1-4,TRBV3-1,CASSRKTGVPNEKPFF,TGTGCCAGCAGCCGTAAAACGGGCGTACCTAATGAAAAACCGTTTTTT